This TCR beta chain originates from a study of beta chain features in type 1 diabetes. Study-wide results and limits: Type 1 diabetes patients had moderately but significantly shorter TCRB CDR3s in all four CD4+ subsets. Patients showed naive, central memory and Treg TCRB repertoires that appeared more similar than those of healthy donors. No resolution was reached here on whether HLA type influences TCRB rearrangement.

Trimming took 4 bases from V and 6 from J, leaving 13 bases between them. Germline CDR1 reads SQVTM; CDR2 reads ANQGSEA. The CDR3 loop spans 12 amino acids. This clone was seen only a few times. Its antigen is not identified. cDNA synthesis used the whole RNA isolate, giving expressed TCRB sequences. Here immunoSEQ multiplex PCR was the method, and the copy in TCRdb shows in-frame clones only, minus some. The data contain a few hundred thousand clones, around a tenth of them singletons. This receptor was taken from a man younger than 40 with type 1 diabetes. The chain joins TRBV29-1 to TRBJ2-7; TRBD2 is a possible D gene (5 bases). Sequences were obtained from central memory CD4+ T cells from blood. CDR3 region: CSVVNEGAEQYF. CDR3 nucleotides: TGCAGCGTTGTTAACGAGGGAGCCGAGCAGTACTTC.